What follows are 15 T cell receptor beta chains derived from one specimen sequenced in a study of blood T cell repertoires in COVID-19. The table came from immunoSEQ multiplex PCR; TCRdb's copy has only in-frame clones and leaves some out. The sample includes fewer than 30,000 clones, around 85% of them seen just once. Sequencing input: peripheral blood. The source is a woman aged 55-70 years with acute or convalescent COVID-19.

The chain couples TRBV30 to TRBJ2-5; D perhaps matches TRBD1 (6 bases). V lost 1 base and J 5 bases, leaving 11 bases between the germline ends. The CDR3 has 13 amino acids. Germline CDR1 reads GTSNPN; CDR2 reads SVGIG (reference sequence). The CDR3 coding sequence is TGTGCCTGGAGTGACAGGGTATTGGAGACCCAGTACTTC. Translated, it gives CAWSDRVLETQYF.

The rearrangement joins TRBV3-1 (or the pseudogene TRBV3-2) to TRBJ2-7, with D possibly being TRBD1 (6 bases). The CDR3 runs to 17 residues. V was pared by 0 bases and J by 6 bases, with 21 bases between. Germline-derived CDR1 and CDR2 are LGHDT and YNNKEL (reference sequence). CDR3 nucleotides: TGTGCCAGCAGCCAAGAAACAAGGGGGTATAGAGGGGCCGAGCAGTACTTC. This sequence encodes CASSQETRGYRGAEQYF.

V gene TRBV18 combines with J gene TRBJ1-1; 8 bases are a match to TRBD1. J gave up 4 bases and V 4 bases, and 2 bases lay outside the gene matches. CDR1 KGHSH and CDR2 LQKENI come from the germline V gene. This CDR3 contains 13 residues. Here the CDR3 DNA reads TGTGCCAGCTCACTTGACAGGGGCACTGAAGCTTTCTTT. It encodes CASSLDRGTEAFF.

The chain couples TRBV11-3 to TRBJ1-6, with TRBD1 identical over 7 bases. Losses at the gene ends were 4 bases for V and 7 bases for J; bases not matched to a gene: 4. CDR1 and CDR2 (germline): SGHNT, YENEEA. The CDR3 has 14 amino acids. Written as DNA, the CDR3 is TGTGCCAGCAGCTCGGGACAGCCGAATTCACCCCTCCACTTT. Translating gives CASSSGQPNSPLHF.

The chain joins TRBV27 to TRBJ2-2; a possible D gene is TRBD1 (5 bases). The CDR3 has 18 residues. The V and J ends lost 6 bases and 2 bases respectively, with 22 bases between them. Germline assignment: CDR1 MNHEY and CDR2 SMNVEV (reference sequence). CDR3 nucleotides: TGTGCCAGCAGCCGCGCCCCCCCGCGACAGTTTAACACCGGGGAGCTGTTTTTT. Its protein is CASSRAPPRQFNTGELFF.

The chain employs TRBV9 and TRBJ1-1, with a tentative D call TRBD1 (6 bases). From germline, CDR1 is SGDLS and CDR2 YYNGEE. Between the trimmed V and J ends, which lost 4 bases and 5 bases, there was a span of 15 bases. This CDR3 has 14 residues. The CDR3 coding sequence is TGTGCCAGCAGCACAGAAGGGGGAGGGACTGAAGCTTTCTTT. Its protein is CASSTEGGGTEAFF.

The V and J genes are TRBV11-2 and TRBJ1-5; D perhaps matches TRBD1 (5 bases). The CDR3 runs to 15 residues. Germline V gene data show CDR1 as SGHAT and CDR2 as FQNNGV. Deletions cut 9 bases from V and 3 bases from J, with 18 bases between. This chain's CDR3 is CARGLTALDNQPQHF. The CDR3 nucleotides read TGTGCCAGAGGTTTGACAGCTCTGGACAATCAGCCCCAGCATTTT.

V is TRBV20-1 and J is TRBJ1-1, with TRBD1 as a possible D gene (5 bases). CDR1 is DFQATT and CDR2 is SNEGSKA in the germline V gene (reference sequence). V was pared by 1 base and J by 13 bases, with 13 bases between. CDR3 length: 11 amino acids. The CDR3 protein is CSARVRDRVFF. In DNA, the CDR3 is TGCAGTGCTAGAGTCAGGGATAGAGTTTTCTTT.

CDR3 in DNA: TGCGCCAGCAGCTTGGAAGGGGATCCCGGGGAGCTGTTTTTT. Protein: CASSLEGDPGELFF. The chain employs TRBV5-1 and TRBJ2-2, with D maybe TRBD1 (5 bases). Per the germline V gene, CDR1 is SGHRS and CDR2 is YFSETQ. V was shortened by 0 bases and J by 6 bases, with 9 bases between the two germline ends. The CDR3 runs to 14 residues. Full variable domain (missing parts from reference TRBV5-1 and TRBJ2-2): KAGVTQTPRYLIKTRGQQVTLSCSPISGHRSVSWYQQTPGQGLQFLFEYFSETQRNKGNFPGRFSGRQFSNSRSEMNVSTLELGDSALYLCASSLEGDPGELFFGEGSRLTVL.

The rearrangement joins TRBV5-5 to TRBJ1-2; tentatively, D is TRBD1 (5 bases). Germline V gives CDR1 SGHKS, CDR2 YYEKEE (reference sequence). The CDR3 loop spans 14 amino acids. Between the trimmed V and J ends, which lost 5 bases and 4 bases, there was a span of 15 bases. The chain's CDR3 is CASRRAGYGYGYTF. The CDR3 DNA follows: TGTGCCAGCAGGCGTGCAGGGTACGGCTATGGCTACACCTTC.

V and J are TRBV24-1 and TRBJ2-1; 8 positions match TRBD2. This CDR3 contains 13 residues. Germline V lookup: CDR1 KGHDR, CDR2 SFDVKD. Trimming cost V 6 bases and J 7 bases; bases outside gene matches: 4. CDR3 DNA: TGTGCCACCAGTTCGGGGGGGCGGAATGAGCAGTTCTTC. It encodes CATSSGGRNEQFF.

This clone has only one observation. This chain connects TRBV27 to TRBJ2-7, with D hard to call. This CDR3 region has 16 residues. Germline-derived CDR1 and CDR2 are MNHEY and SMNVEV (reference sequence). V dropped 3 bases and J dropped 7 bases, with 22 bases sitting between them. In DNA, the CDR3 is TGTGCCAGCAGTTTCCTTCAAAGTCGAACAGTCTGGGAGCAGTACTTC. Protein sequence: CASSFLQSRTVWEQYF.

The chain couples TRBV3-1 (or the pseudogene TRBV3-2) to TRBJ2-5; 8 bases are shared with TRBD1. Germline trimming cut 1 base from V and 7 bases from J; bases unmatched to any gene: 11. This CDR3 is 16 amino acids long. Germline lookup yields CDR1 LGHDT and CDR2 YNNKEL (reference sequence). CDR3 amino acids: CASSQGRQGAVGTQYF. The DNA of the CDR3 is TGTGCCAGCAGCCAAGGGCGGCAGGGGGCCGTAGGGACCCAGTACTTC.

This clone turned up a few times. The chain has TRBV5-4 and TRBJ2-2; the D is unclear. V was shortened by 0 bases and J by 5 bases, with 8 bases between the two germline ends. Germline lookup yields CDR1 SGHNT and CDR2 YYREEE (reference sequence). The CDR3 sequence is 14 residues long. CDR3 sequence reads: CASSLVQKTGELFF. The CDR3 DNA follows: TGTGCCAGCAGCTTGGTACAGAAGACCGGGGAGCTGTTTTTT.

As regards this clone: One end of the junction varies from germline; a read error may be responsible. The chain uses TRBV12-3 or TRBV12-4 and TRBJ2-7; D ambiguous. The CDR3 is 12 residues long. This CDR3 is CASSLGQLLQDF. In nucleotides, the CDR3 is TGTGCCAGCAGTTTAGGACAACTCCTGCAGGACTTC.